These 19 T cell receptor beta chains originate from one sample sequenced in a study of CD8+ T cells in alopecia areata. Extraction of RNA preceded its reverse transcription into cDNA, which served as the sequencing template. Sequenced by immunoSEQ multiplex PCR; TCRdb stores in-frame clones only, minus some. Of 20,000 to 30,000 clones listed, 40% to 60% were seen once; the top ten hold under 35%. Source material: NKG2D-high CD8+ T cells sorted from blood. These receptors originate from a human donor with alopecia areata.

The genes are TRBV11-2 and TRBJ2-1, with D perhaps assigned TRBD1 or TRBD2 (5 bases each). V was cut by 1 base and J by 2 bases, with 12 bases left in between. CDR1 is SGHAT, CDR2 FQNNGV, per germline. This CDR3 comprises 16 residues. CDR3 amino acids: CASSLGGSSPYNEQFF. CDR3 nucleotide sequence: TGTGCCAGCAGCTTAGGGGGGTCCTCACCCTACAATGAGCAGTTCTTC.

There are a few counts of this clone. The chain carries TRBV11-2 and TRBJ2-7, with D hard to call. Germline V gene sequence: CDR1 SGHAT, CDR2 FQNNGV. V lost 7 bases and J 2 bases, leaving 6 bases between the germline ends. The CDR3 contains 11 residues. This CDR3 reads CASTTTYEQYF. The CDR3 nucleotides read TGTGCCAGCACTACAACCTACGAGCAGTACTTC.

This clone was counted only a few times. The DNA for the CDR3 is TGCGCCAGCAGCCAAGTTGGGGCTGGGTACGAGCAGTACTTC. Translation: CASSQVGAGYEQYF. The rearrangement links TRBV4-1 to TRBJ2-7, with D tentatively TRBD1 (5 bases). Trimming removed 1 base from V and 4 bases from J, with 11 bases in between. Germline V gene data show CDR1 as MGHRA and CDR2 as YSYEKL. There are 14 residues in the CDR3.

About this clone itself: Germline is not matched at one junction end, which may reflect a read error. This chain connects TRBV7-7 to TRBJ2-1; tentatively, D is TRBD1 (5 bases). The CDR3 extends over 14 amino acids. Germline values: CDR1 SSHAT, CDR2 FNYEAQ (reference sequence). CDR3 sequence: CASSLGVADNEQFF. The CDR3 region has the DNA TGTGCTAGCAGCTTAGGGGTAGCAGACAATGAGCAGTTCTTC.

The chain carries TRBV7-9 and TRBJ2-7, with D maybe TRBD1 (7 bases). The germline CDR1 and CDR2 sequences are SEHNR and FQNEAQ (reference sequence). Trimming left V 5 bases short and J 12 bases short, with 23 bases between. The CDR3 sequence is 14 residues long. CDR3 DNA sequence: TGTGCCAGCAGCGGTCCGGGACAGCTTCGGGAGTTGTACTTC. It specifies CASSGPGQLRELYF.

This chain uses TRBV7-8 with TRBJ2-7; D remains ambiguous. Trimming shortened V by 5 bases and J by 1 base, and 6 bases separated the two germline ends. This CDR3 is built from 12 residues. Germline lookup yields CDR1 SGHVS and CDR2 FQNEAQ. The CDR3 region is CASSPRSYEQYF. The CDR3 coding sequence is TGTGCCAGCAGCCCGCGGTCCTACGAGCAGTACTTC.

This rearrangement joins TRBV7-3 to TRBJ1-1; 9 positions match TRBD1. The CDR3 sequence is 13 residues long. Trimming took 5 bases from V and 6 from J; bases not matched to a gene: 4. The V gene's germline CDR1 is SGHTA and CDR2 FQGTGA. The CDR3 reads CASSVGQGSEAFF. The CDR3 DNA follows: TGTGCCAGCAGCGTAGGACAGGGGTCTGAAGCTTTCTTT.

The rearrangement links TRBV5-4 to TRBJ2-5, with D maybe TRBD1 (5 bases). The CDR3 has 14 amino acids. Germline V CDR1 and CDR2: SGHNT, YYREEE (reference sequence). Trimming removed 0 bases at V and 9 bases at J, with 15 bases between. The CDR3 sequence is CASSLDKRQSSQYF. The CDR3 DNA sequence: TGTGCCAGCAGCTTGGACAAGCGACAGTCGTCCCAGTACTTC.

The chain links TRBV27 to TRBJ2-1; 7 positions match TRBD2. The CDR3 length is 14 residues. Germline CDR1 and CDR2: MNHEY and SMNVEV (reference sequence). Losses at the gene ends were 2 bases for V and 5 bases for J; bases not matched to a gene: 3. The CDR3 region has the DNA TGTGCCAGCAGTTTAGCGGGGGTTAACAATGAGCAGTTCTTC. Translation: CASSLAGVNNEQFF.

This clone was seen more than once but under ten times. This sequence joins TRBV7-9 and TRBJ2-5, with D tentatively TRBD1 (5 bases). The V end was cut by 0 bases, the J end by 4 bases, with 6 bases between. There are 13 residues in the CDR3. Germline CDR1 SEHNR, CDR2 FQNEAQ (reference sequence). The CDR3 loop is CASSLAGRETQYF. The CDR3 DNA sequence: TGTGCCAGCAGCTTAGCGGGGCGAGAGACCCAGTACTTC.

As regards this clone: A read error may produce the germline difference seen at one junction end. The V and J genes are TRBV2 and TRBJ2-5; TRBD2 might be the D (6 bases). The CDR3 spans 14 residues. CDR1 is SNHLY, CDR2 FYNNEI, per germline. As DNA, the CDR3 is TGTGCCAGCGGTGAGGGTCCGGAGGGAGAGACCCAGTACTTC. This gives the protein CASGEGPEGETQYF.

This clone has more than one count but fewer than ten. The chain carries TRBV7-3 and TRBJ2-2; perhaps TRBD2 as D (6 bases). CDR3 length: 17 residues. Trimming removed 4 bases from V and 8 bases from J, with 23 bases in between. Germline loops: CDR1 SGHTA, CDR2 FQGTGA. CDR3 residues: CASSSVGGNPPPGELFF. In nucleotides, the CDR3 is TGTGCCAGCAGCTCCGTGGGCGGGAACCCACCCCCGGGGGAGCTGTTTTTT.

This sequence joins TRBV2 and TRBJ2-7; 8 nucleotides line up with TRBD1. Unmatched junction bases numbered 10, after V lost 4 bases and J lost 2 bases. The CDR3 loop spans 16 amino acids. Germline V gene data show CDR1 as SNHLY and CDR2 as FYNNEI. The CDR3 coding sequence is TGTGCCAGCAGTGGCGCCGGACAGGGTGCCCCCTACGAGCAGTACTTC. This codes for CASSGAGQGAPYEQYF.

The table lists this clone with a few counts. The chain has TRBV4-1 and TRBJ2-7; TRBD1 or TRBD2 may be the D gene (6 bases each). V dropped 0 bases and J dropped 0 bases, with 12 bases sitting between them. The CDR3 runs to 16 residues. Germline V gene data show CDR1 as MGHRA and CDR2 as YSYEKL. DNA for the CDR3: TGCGCCAGCAGCCAAGAGGGGGGCCTTAGCTCCTACGAGCAGTACTTC. Translation: CASSQEGGLSSYEQYF.

The chain has TRBV9 and TRBJ2-5; D is uncertain. The J call may be faulty, since TRBJ2-7 better matches the DNA end. This CDR3 contains 12 residues. The germline V gene has CDR1 SGDLS and CDR2 YYNGEE. The DNA for the CDR3 is TGTGCCAGCAGCGGCACCGGCCACGAGCAGTACTTC. Translated, it gives CASSGTGHEQYF.

The chain couples TRBV6-1 to TRBJ1-2; 8 bases align to TRBD1. With V trimmed by 3 bases and J by 3 bases, 6 bases remained unmatched. Germline CDR1 is MNHNS and CDR2 is SASEGT. The CDR3 extends over 15 amino acids. CDR3 coding DNA: TGTGCCAGCAGTGATATCGGGACAGGCTACTATGGCTACACCTTC. Encoded protein: CASSDIGTGYYGYTF.

This clone has more than one count but fewer than ten. The chain joins TRBV7-9 to TRBJ1-2, with D perhaps TRBD1 (5 bases). The CDR3 runs 15 residues. CDR1 is SEHNR, CDR2 FQNEAQ, per germline (reference sequence). Deletions cut 7 bases from V and 3 bases from J, with 18 bases between. The CDR3: CASTLGRTGHYGYTF. The DNA for the CDR3 is TGTGCCAGCACCCTCGGTAGAACGGGACACTATGGCTACACCTTC. Variable domain in full (rest from reference TRBV7-9 and TRBJ1-2): DTGVSQNPRHKITKRGQNVTFRCDPISEHNRLYWYRQTLGQGPEFLTYFQNEAQLEKSRLLSDRFSAERPKGSFSTLEIQRTEQGDSAMYLCASTLGRTGHYGYTFGSGTRLTVV.

This chain links TRBV7-9 with TRBJ2-5, with TRBD1 identical over 7 bases. Germline CDR1 reads SEHNR; CDR2 reads FQNEAQ (reference sequence). This CDR3 is built from 12 residues. Trimming at V came to 5 bases and at J to 3 bases, leaving 0 bases not matched to a gene. This CDR3 is CASSDREETQYF. In nucleotides, the CDR3 is TGTGCCAGCAGCGACAGGGAAGAGACCCAGTACTTC.

The gene calls are TRBV7-9 and TRBJ2-5; a weak D match, TRBD1 (5 bases). Germline V gene lookup returns CDR1 SEHNR and CDR2 FQNEAQ (reference sequence). This CDR3 is 16 amino acids long. V dropped 5 bases and J dropped 1 base, with 17 bases sitting between them. CDR3 amino acids: CASSPRSGAFQETQYF. DNA of the CDR3: TGTGCCAGCAGCCCTAGGAGTGGGGCGTTCCAAGAGACCCAGTACTTC.